The source of this T cell receptor beta chain is a study of T cells after posttransplantation cyclophosphamide. Study-wide results and limits: Recipient CMV seropositivity and CMV reactivation strongly tracked TRB clonality. Donor-recipient repertoire similarity was low at 1-2 months, rising over year one. Skin or GI-infiltrating T cells shared few TRB sequences with blood.

On the day of bone marrow donation, the related graft donor provided peripheral blood. With regard to this clone: Its antigen is not identified.

Deletions cut 3 bases from V and 5 bases from J, with 11 bases between. The CDR3 contains 14 residues. Per germline, CDR1 LNHDA and CDR2 SQIVND (reference sequence). Sequenced by immunoSEQ multiplex PCR; TCRdb stores in-frame clones only, minus some. The table includes about 52,000 clones, roughly 92% detected once. The TCR was taken from a young woman in good health and a related stem cell transplant donor. The V call is TRBV19, the J call TRBJ1-5; D remains ambiguous. The sequenced sample consisted of PBMCs. The CDR3 nucleotides read TGTGCCAGTAGTATGGGCCCCTCAGATCAGCCCCAGCATTTT. It encodes CASSMGPSDQPQHF.